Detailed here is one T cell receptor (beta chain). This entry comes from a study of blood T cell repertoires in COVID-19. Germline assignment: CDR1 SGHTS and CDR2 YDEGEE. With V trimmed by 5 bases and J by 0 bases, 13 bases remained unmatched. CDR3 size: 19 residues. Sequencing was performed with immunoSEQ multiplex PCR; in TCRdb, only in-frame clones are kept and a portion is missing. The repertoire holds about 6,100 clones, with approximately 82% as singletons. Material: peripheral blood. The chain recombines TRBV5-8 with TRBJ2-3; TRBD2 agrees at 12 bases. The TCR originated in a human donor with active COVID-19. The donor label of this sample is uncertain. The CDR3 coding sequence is TGTGCCAGCAGTCTTTTCTCTAGCGGGGGGGAGACTAGCACAGATACGCAGTATTTT. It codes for CASSLFSSGGETSTDTQYF.